The source of this TCR beta chain is a study of beta chain features in type 1 diabetes listed by TCRdb under 2018. The study in broad terms: Patients and healthy donors did not differ in mean age, gender distribution, total cell number or subset yield. A total of over 90,000,000 sorted cells were examined across all samples, and a strong correlation was observed between cell number per subset and RNA yield. In the study, TCRB repertoires of sorted circulating CD4+ T cell subsets from recently diagnosed type 1 diabetes patients were compared with those of matched healthy donors. Regulatory and stem cell-like memory subsets were obtained from only 8 patients and about 8 healthy donors, while naive and central memory subsets were obtained from all 28 donors. Summary of the overall study and its limitations: Because small numbers of individuals were included in the HLA sub-analyses, any influence of HLA type on TCRB rearrangement was left unresolved. Sequencing cDNA rather than genomic DNA could over-represent highly expressing activated cells, although activation and CD3 levels did not differ between groups. The naive, central memory and regulatory TCRB repertoires appeared to resemble one another more closely among patients than among healthy donors. Type 1 diabetes patients showed a moderate but significant shortening of TCRB CDR3 length in all four CD4+ subsets. PCR might favor shorter templates, but patient and control samples were amplified and corrected together, so any skew would affect both groups equally. At VDJ recombination sites, type 1 diabetes patients had fewer insertions and more deleted nucleotides, which implies abnormalities in thymic rearrangement.

Here V drops 5 bases and J drops 12 bases, and the junction holds 7 bases not matched to any gene. The CDR3 holds 14 amino acids from the cysteine to the phenylalanine. Left in the record is the CDR3 DNA by itself, 42 bases read in frame from the first base. The germline V gene yields SGHDT for CDR1 and YYEEEE for CDR2. A single peripheral blood draw of around 100 mL on average was collected from each donor into heparinised tubes. A BD FACSAria II was used to sort naive, central memory, regulatory and stem cell-like memory CD4+ T cells with a panel that included CD45RO, CCR7, CD25, CD127, CD95 and CD27. Every sorted population had a purity above 95%. PBMCs were isolated right away by Lymphoprep density gradient centrifugation and were stained directly, without culture. So that batch effects would be minimized, each experiment stained and sorted samples in pairs, pairing one healthy donor with one patient.

All of the isolated RNA was reverse transcribed with the High Capacity cDNA Reverse Transcription Kit, so expressed TCRB transcripts were sequenced. Deep immunoSEQ sequencing was performed on naive, central memory and regulatory T cell samples, with an average of roughly 3.3 million total reads per sample. Sorted cells were lysed in RLT buffer and RNA was extracted with DNase-treated RNeasy Micro or Mini kits, depending on cell number. Each cell subset was processed separately to prevent cross-contamination, with patient and healthy donor samples processed together. Using the immunoSEQ multiplex PCR, TCRB sequences were amplified from cDNA into 87-bp fragments spanning the CDR3 region. Sequencing of the amplicons was done on the Illumina HiSeq platform. Turning to the authors' computational methods: Synthetic template baselines were used to correct PCR bias computationally, reads within Hamming distance 2 were collapsed together, and singletons that could not be merged were discarded. Reads were aligned against IMGT to assign V, D and J genes, CDR3 length and insertions or deletions at six rearrangement sites. Within each subset, clonotype counts were normalized to sorted cell number, and only after that were true diversity and Gini coefficients computed with the tcR R package. Repertoire sharing was quantified using the overlap coefficient calculated on TCRB nucleotide sequences. The table was pulled from immuneACCESS by TCRdb, which kept in-frame rearrangements only. Such tables lose some clones; where checked, under half of the loss comes from unresolved V genes, and the rest has no known cause. V, J and clone size derive from that table, while D and trimming were established from the DNA sequence. Within this sample are 120,000 to 150,000 clones, with 6.9% of them counted one time only. The ten largest clonotypes hold about 1.5% of the sample.

This clone was seen only a few times. Its specific antigen is unknown. No base quality information exists; no much larger clone differs at one position. The sequence came from a woman between 25 and 40 years old in good health. Sample: central memory CD4+ T cells from blood. This receptor chain uses TRBV5-6 and TRBJ2-4; 14 bases in the middle match TRBD2. The DNA is TGTGCCAGCAGGGGCGCCGGGACTAGCGGGAGTCAGTACTTC. This translates into CASRGAGTSGSQYF.